This T cell receptor beta chain derives from a study of T cells after yellow fever vaccination. Using its own MiXCR run on the 5' RACE reads, TCRdb lists one record per CDR3 protein. The sample yields 120,000 or so distinct CDR3 sequences, roughly 15% seen once. Many counts were recorded for this clonotype. This CDR3 contains 15 residues. Looked up from germline, CDR1 is MRHNA and CDR2 is SNTAGT. Germline trimming cut 4 bases from V and 8 bases from J; bases unmatched to any gene: 8. Here the sequenced sample was CD8+ T cells sorted from PBMCs, taken 5 days after the yellow fever booster vaccination. The V and J genes are TRBV6-4 and TRBJ2-1; 10 positions agree with TRBD2. The sequence derives from a man aged 18 to 29 who received the YFV17D yellow fever vaccine. The CDR3 reads CASSVKAGGQDEQFF. For the CDR3, the DNA is TGTGCCAGCAGTGTCAAAGCGGGGGGGCAGGATGAGCAGTTCTTC.